This TCR beta chain is from a study of T cell repertoires in ileal Crohn's disease. About the study: Median disease duration was 7.9 years; 35% smoked at surgery.

The time point is: neoterminal ileum biopsy at postoperative endoscopy, about 6 months after surgery. Patients were adults with ileal or ileocolonic Crohn's disease needing resection. Study observations and caveats: Sorted CD8 T cells held more high-frequency clones than CD4.

The assay was immunoSEQ multiplex PCR, and TCRdb's table has in-frame clones only and misses some. The sample carries roughly 60,000 clones, 70% to 90% recorded once. The CDR3 loop spans 15 amino acids. Germline CDR1 is SGHNT and CDR2 is YYREEE (reference sequence). Trimming took 4 bases from V and 0 from J, leaving 11 bases between them. On this clone: Its antigen is not known.

The chain uses TRBV5-4 and TRBJ2-1, with D maybe TRBD1 (5 bases). Material: ileal tissue. The receptor comes from an adult with Crohn's disease. CDR3 DNA: TGTGCCAGCAGCGAGGACAAACCCTCCTACAATGAGCAGTTCTTC. It codes for CASSEDKPSYNEQFF.